This T cell receptor beta chain originates from a study of OX40 agonist ivuxolimab in advanced cancers. As for this clone: What it recognizes is unknown.

Trimming shortened V by 0 bases and J by 3 bases, and 9 bases separated the two germline ends. Germline V gene lookup returns CDR1 SEHNR and CDR2 FQNEAQ (reference sequence). The CDR3 sequence is 15 residues long. Produced via immunoSEQ multiplex PCR; TCRdb's table is partial and in-frame only. Among about 60,000 clones listed, around 83% were seen once. Study results and limitations: Relative to CD4+, CD8+ T cells held more expanded clones on average.

The sample in question was CD4+ or CD8+ T cells sorted from blood, obtained in a trial of the OX40 agonist ivuxolimab. The receptor's source is an adult with an advanced solid tumor such as melanoma, head and neck, liver or kidney cancer. V is TRBV7-9 and J is TRBJ2-1; D is undetermined. Here the CDR3 reads CASSLAGSNYNEQFF. The CDR3 bases are TGTGCCAGCAGCTTAGCGGGAAGTAACTACAATGAGCAGTTCTTC.